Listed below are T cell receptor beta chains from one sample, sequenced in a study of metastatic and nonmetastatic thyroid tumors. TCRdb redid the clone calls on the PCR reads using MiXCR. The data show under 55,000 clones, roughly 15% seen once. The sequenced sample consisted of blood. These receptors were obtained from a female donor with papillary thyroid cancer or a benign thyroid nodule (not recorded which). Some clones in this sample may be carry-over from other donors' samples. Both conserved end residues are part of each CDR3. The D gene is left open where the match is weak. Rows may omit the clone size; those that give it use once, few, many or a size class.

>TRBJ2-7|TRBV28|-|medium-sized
CASSKFGAHSYEQYF
TGTGCCAGCAGCAAGTTTGGGGCCCACTCCTACGAGCAGTACTTC
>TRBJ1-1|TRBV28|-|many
CASSQGLSTEAFF
TGTGCCAGCAGCCAGGGGCTGAGCACTGAAGCTTTCTTT
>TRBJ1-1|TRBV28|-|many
CASRHSNTEAFF
TGTGCCAGCAGGCATAGTAACACTGAAGCTTTCTTT
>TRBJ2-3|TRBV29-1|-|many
CSVQIVTDTQYF
TGCAGCGTTCAGATAGTCACAGATACGCAGTATTTT
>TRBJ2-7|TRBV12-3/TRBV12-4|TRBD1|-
CAISPLLGQGNYEQYF
TGTGCCATCAGCCCTCTATTGGGACAGGGCAATTACGAGCAGTACTTC
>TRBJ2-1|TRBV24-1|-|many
CATSVDGSVNEQFF
TGTGCCACCAGTGTCGACGGGAGTGTTAATGAGCAGTTCTTC
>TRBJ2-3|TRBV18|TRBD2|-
CACSPEGLAGGSTDTQYF
TGTGCCTGCTCACCGGAAGGACTAGCGGGAGGGTCCACAGATACGCAGTATTTT
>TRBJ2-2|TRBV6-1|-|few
CASIPGLNTGELFF
TGTGCCAGCATTCCGGGTTTGAACACCGGGGAGCTGTTTTTT
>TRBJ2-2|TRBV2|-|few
CASKRNTGELFF
TGTGCCAGCAAGCGGAACACCGGGGAGCTGTTTTTT
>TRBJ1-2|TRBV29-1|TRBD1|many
CSVSDQGGWGGYTF
TGCAGCGTCTCGGACCAGGGGGGATGGGGTGGCTACACCTTC
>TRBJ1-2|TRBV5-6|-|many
CASLPLFGGMYGYTF
TGTGCCAGCCTTCCCCTATTCGGGGGAATGTATGGCTACACCTTC
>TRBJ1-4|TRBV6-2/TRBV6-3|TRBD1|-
CAISFPQGAENEKLFF
TGTGCCATCAGTTTCCCCCAGGGGGCGGAAAATGAAAAACTGTTTTTT
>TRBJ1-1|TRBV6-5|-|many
CASSYRAAMNTEAFF
TGTGCCAGCAGTTACCGGGCAGCCATGAACACTGAAGCTTTCTTT